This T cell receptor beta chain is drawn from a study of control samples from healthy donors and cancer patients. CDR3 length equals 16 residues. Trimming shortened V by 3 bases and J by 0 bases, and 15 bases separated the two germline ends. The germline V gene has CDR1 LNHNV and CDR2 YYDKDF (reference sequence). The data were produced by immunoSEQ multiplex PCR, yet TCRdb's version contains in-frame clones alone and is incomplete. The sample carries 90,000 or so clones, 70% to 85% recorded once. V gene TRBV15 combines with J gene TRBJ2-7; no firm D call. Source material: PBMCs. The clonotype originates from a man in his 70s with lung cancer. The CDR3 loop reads CATSRGIRSSSYEQYF. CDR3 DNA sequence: TGTGCCACCAGCAGGGGTATCAGGAGTAGCTCCTACGAGCAGTACTTC.